This record covers a single T cell receptor beta chain. Its antigen has not been determined. One base away there is no much larger clone; base qualities are not given. These data belong to a study of shared clonotypes between healthy human individuals (dated by TCRdb to the early 2020s). Background on the whole study: The cohort comprised a couple of women and a few men aged 18 to 49 years. For each donor, three plates each were used for CD4 naive and CD4 memory, two plates were used for CD8 naive, and one plate was used for CD8 memory. Blood TCR repertoires of four to six healthy adults were deeply sequenced to estimate repertoire size and the extent of clonotype sharing between individuals. Libraries were prepared and TCR repertoires were sequenced by different laboratories using diverse techniques, in order to increase sequencing depth and limit assay-specific biases. Leukapheresis yielded between about 0.85 and 10 billion PBMCs per donor.

CD8 naive samples were CD45RO-negative cells positively selected for CCR7, giving a CD45RA+CCR7+ population that excluded TemRA cells. Donors were healthy HIV-negative adults with no recently reported acute infections or vaccinations. Only Caucasian adults living in Nashville, Tennessee, USA were represented among the donors. Blood was collected by leukapheresis, and PBMCs were isolated by Ficoll-Histopaque density gradient centrifugation and then cryopreserved in liquid nitrogen vapor phase. Purity and quantity of every magnetically sorted T cell population were checked by analytical flow cytometry. From each sorted fraction, genomic DNA was isolated and quantified by UV absorbance on a Nanodrop 2000c. The CDR3 goes from the cysteine to the phenylalanine over 13 residues. Only the CDR3 part of the read is kept: 39 bases, read in frame from the first base. CDR1 SGHNT and CDR2 YYREEE are derived from the germline V gene (reference sequence). The trim is 5 bases for V and 4 bases for J, with a gap of 11 bases between the germline ends.

Using the deep immunoSEQ assay, TCR CDR3 regions were amplified from genomic DNA by multiplex PCR. Genomic DNA extracted from each cell subset was distributed evenly over all wells of several immunoSEQ 96-well plates, and each plate served as one replicate. For sorted subsets, about 220 ng of genomic DNA, equivalent to some 30,000 T cell genomes, went into each replicate PCR. Purified libraries were measured with a Qubit 3.0 fluorometer, size-checked on a Bioanalyzer 2100, and measured again with the KAPA Library Quantification kit. A separate single-read 150-cycle Illumina NextSeq 550 flow cell was used to sequence each immunoSEQ 96-well plate. Regarding the original processing steps: Because the immunoSEQ output held only junctional sequences and lacked quality scores, the filtering could not match the filtering applied to full-length reads. To assign V/J genes and CDR3, sequences were annotated using PyIR, a Python wrapper for IgBLAST v1.9, with IMGT germline references. Reads with weak V/J assignments (E-value above 1e-6), missing CDR3, stop codons, out-of-frame junctions, or ambiguous translated residues were removed. V3J clonotypes were defined as sequences sharing the same inferred V gene, J gene, and CDR3 amino acid sequence. Percentage overlap between repertoires was computed as shared unique clonotypes divided by the size of the smaller repertoire. Repertoire richness was assessed with RTK rarefaction, the Chao1 estimator, and Recon v2.1 estimates of unobserved clonotypes. Generation probabilities were computed with OLGA for all TCRbeta clonotypes obtained by the gDNA method from a handful of donors. The immuneACCESS repertoire file appears here via TCRdb, limited to in-frame rearrangements. These files lack a portion of the clones; in checked studies, under half of the deficit traces to unresolved V genes, and the cause of the others is not known. V and J calls and clone size follow that table, whereas D and trimming were derived from the DNA. This sample holds 800,000 or so clones; approximately 97% were observed only once. The top ten hold over 0.2% of the sample.

The paper's findings and limits, for the study overall: Compared with non-shared clonotypes, clonotypes shared by all four sorted-subset donors had higher generation probabilities. Pairwise subsampling led to the expectation that sequencing depth would affect the degree of clonotype sharing among donors. Sharing across four donors was observed for about 5% of naive CD4, less than 4% of naive CD8, 2% to 2.5% of memory CD4, and about 0.4% of memory CD8 clonotypes. Because the study included a small number of donors, the genetic and exposure-history diversity represented was limited. Incomplete sequencing was indicated by rarefaction of sorted-subset datasets, despite the large sequencing depth. Naive subsets generally had larger estimated clonotype richness than memory subsets. Sampling was restricted to blood, and TCR repertoires in tissues likely differ from the TCR repertoires found in blood.

Material for sequencing was naive CD8+ T cells sorted from blood. Per the publication, the cell subset or site label means: CD45RA+CCR7+. The sequence derives from a man between 25 and 39 years old in good health. The chain employs TRBV5-4 and TRBJ2-3; confidence is insufficient to name the D gene. The DNA sequence is as follows: TGTGCCAGCAGTCATGATCTAGCAGATACGCAGTATTTT. It translates as CASSHDLADTQYF.